The 16 T cell receptor beta chains below come from one sample, sequenced in a study of blood T cells in healthy people across ages. For the second PCR, which ran for roughly 6 to 12 cycles, a sample-barcoded 5' primer and a J-beta primer mix were used. A single record per CDR3 protein comes from TCRdb applying MiXCR to the 5' RACE reads. The repertoire holds about 1.5 million distinct CDR3 sequences, with 35% to 45% as singletons. Sequences were obtained from blood. These receptors originate from a woman under 30 in good health.

This clonotype was found a few times. The chain uses TRBV7-9 and TRBJ2-7, with D possibly being TRBD1 (6 bases). V was trimmed by 5 bases and J by 2 bases, leaving 13 bases between them. This CDR3 is built from 14 residues. CDR1 and CDR2 from the germline V gene are SEHNR and FQNEAQ (reference sequence). CDR3 sequence: CASSTRTATYEQYF. The CDR3 DNA follows: TGTGCCAGCAGCACCAGGACAGCTACCTACGAGCAGTACTTC.

This chain links TRBV13 with TRBJ2-1; 7 bases are shared with TRBD2. The V gene's germline CDR1 is PRHDT and CDR2 FYEKMQ (reference sequence). CDR3 length equals 12 residues. Germline trimming cut 5 bases from V and 15 bases from J; bases unmatched to any gene: 10. The DNA of the CDR3 is TGTGCCAGCAGCCTGAGGACTAGAAGGTCGTTCTTC. Translation: CASSLRTRRSFF.

The chain uses TRBV20-1 and TRBJ2-5; the match to TRBD1 covers 7 bases. CDR1 and CDR2 from the germline V gene are DFQATT and SNEGSKA (reference sequence). This CDR3 region has 13 residues. With 6 bases clipped from V and 4 bases from J, the junction kept 8 bases outside the gene matches. This CDR3 reads CSAGGRGPETQYF. The DNA of the CDR3 is TGCAGTGCAGGGGGCAGGGGCCCAGAGACCCAGTACTTC.

The CDR3 loop reads CASSLVGQGSAKLFF. In DNA, the CDR3 is TGTGCCAGCAGTTTAGTCGGACAGGGGTCTGCGAAACTGTTTTTT. The rearrangement uses TRBV27 and TRBJ1-4; 9 bases line up with TRBD1. The CDR3 spans 15 residues. Unmatched junction bases numbered 9, after V lost 2 bases and J lost 11 bases. The germline V gene encodes CDR1 MNHEY and CDR2 SMNVEV (reference sequence).

The V and J genes are TRBV5-1 and TRBJ1-6; D might be TRBD1 (5 bases). Looked up from germline, CDR1 is SGHRS and CDR2 is YFSETQ. Trimming removed 0 bases from V and 0 bases from J, with 10 bases in between. The CDR3 extends over 17 amino acids. In DNA form, the CDR3 reads TGCGCCAGCAGCTTGGCCGGGGGGAGCTCCTATAATTCACCCCTCCACTTT. The encoded protein is CASSLAGGSSYNSPLHF.

This chain connects TRBV29-1 to TRBJ2-2; 9 nucleotides align to TRBD1. The CDR3 contains 14 residues. CDR1 SQVTM and CDR2 ANQGSEA come from the germline V gene. V shed 3 bases, J shed 6 bases, and the junction held 5 bases outside the gene matches. As DNA, the CDR3 is TGCAGCGTTGAGAGGGACAGGGCGGCCGGGGAGCTGTTTTTT. Its translation: CSVERDRAAGELFF.

The table lists this clonotype with a few counts. The chain links TRBV10-3 to TRBJ2-1; maybe TRBD2 (5 bases). CDR1 ENHRY and CDR2 SYGVKD come from the germline V gene. The CDR3 is 14 residues long. V was clipped by 5 bases and J by 2 bases, with 10 bases between them. CDR3 in amino acids: CAISTGLAYNEQFF. In nucleotides, the CDR3 is TGTGCCATCAGTACCGGACTTGCCTACAATGAGCAGTTCTTC.

With respect to this clonotype: Only one base separates this from a far larger clonotype, so it likely reflects a read error. The chain combines TRBV28 with TRBJ2-1; the D call may be TRBD1 or TRBD2 (5 bases each). Per germline, CDR1 MDHEN and CDR2 SYDVKM. The CDR3 totals 13 residues. The CDR3 spells CASSPGTYNGQFF. The CDR3 DNA reads as TGTGCCAGCAGTCCCGGGACCTACAATGGGCAGTTCTTC.

This sequence joins TRBV20-1 and TRBJ2-5, with TRBD1 identical over 11 bases. The CDR3 is made up of 14 amino acids. Per the germline V gene, CDR1 is DFQATT and CDR2 is SNEGSKA (reference sequence). After removal of 3 bases from V and 11 bases from J, the junction contained 11 bases not matched to a gene. CDR3: CSARPGQGVGEQYF. For the CDR3, the DNA is TGCAGTGCTAGGCCGGGACAGGGGGTAGGAGAGCAGTACTTC.

The chain is built from TRBV10-3 and TRBJ2-3, with D perhaps TRBD2 (6 bases). CDR1 is ENHRY and CDR2 is SYGVKD in the germline V gene. This CDR3 has 17 amino acids. Trimming removed 4 bases from V and 4 bases from J, with 21 bases in between. The CDR3 DNA follows: TGTGCCATCAGTGGGAGCGATAGCGGACTTAGCGCAGATACGCAGTATTTT. Its translation: CAISGSDSGLSADTQYF.

This sequence joins TRBV5-1 and TRBJ1-6; 11 nucleotides match TRBD1. The junction had 2 bases not matched to a gene; V was cut back by 3 bases and J by 0 bases. The CDR3 runs 17 residues. Germline CDR1 reads SGHRS; CDR2 reads YFSETQ. The CDR3, as DNA: TGCGCCAGCAGCTCGGGACAGGGGGGCTCCTATAATTCACCCCTCCACTTT. Translated, it gives CASSSGQGGSYNSPLHF.

The sample holds one count of this clonotype. The gene calls are TRBV27 and TRBJ2-5, with a possible D match to TRBD2 (5 bases). CDR1 is MNHEY, CDR2 SMNVEV, per germline (reference sequence). The CDR3 loop spans 13 amino acids. V lost 6 bases, J lost 11 bases, and 19 bases lay in between. CDR3 protein: CASREVEANEQYF. For the CDR3, the DNA is TGTGCCAGCAGGGAGGTCGAGGCCAATGAGCAGTACTTC.

This clonotype was counted a few times. V gene TRBV12-3 or TRBV12-4 combines with J gene TRBJ1-2, with a possible D match to TRBD1 (5 bases). The CDR3 runs to 13 residues. V lost 5 bases and J lost 3, with 10 bases in between. CDR3 sequence: CASSRQIDYGYTF. The CDR3 coding sequence is TGTGCCAGCAGTAGACAGATAGACTATGGCTACACCTTC.

In this sample, this clonotype turned up a few times. The chain couples TRBV11-2 to TRBJ2-3, with D maybe TRBD2 (6 bases). This CDR3 has 15 residues. Trimming took off 1 base at V and 0 bases at J, with 8 bases between the two ends. Germline CDR1 and CDR2: SGHAT and FQNNGV. CDR3 coding DNA: TGTGCCAGCAGCTTAGGACTAGACAGCACAGATACGCAGTATTTT. This codes for CASSLGLDSTDTQYF.

This sequence joins TRBV28 and TRBJ2-7; D tentatively reads TRBD1 or TRBD2 (5 bases each). Germline loops: CDR1 MDHEN, CDR2 SYDVKM. The CDR3 contains 16 residues. Trimming removed 7 bases from V and 6 bases from J, with 25 bases in between. The CDR3, as DNA: TGTGCCAGCAATCGAAAACCGGGGCAGTACACTACCGAGCAGTACTTC. It encodes CASNRKPGQYTTEQYF.

This clonotype occurred a few times. The chain recombines TRBV20-1 with TRBJ2-3; a weak D match, TRBD2 (5 bases). The germline V and J ends were trimmed by 5 bases and 3 bases, with 12 bases remaining between them. The length of the CDR3 is 13 residues. Looked up from germline, CDR1 is DFQATT and CDR2 is SNEGSKA (reference sequence). The CDR3 coding sequence is TGCAGTGCTGGGGTGGCGGGTACAGATACGCAGTATTTT. Its protein is CSAGVAGTDTQYF.